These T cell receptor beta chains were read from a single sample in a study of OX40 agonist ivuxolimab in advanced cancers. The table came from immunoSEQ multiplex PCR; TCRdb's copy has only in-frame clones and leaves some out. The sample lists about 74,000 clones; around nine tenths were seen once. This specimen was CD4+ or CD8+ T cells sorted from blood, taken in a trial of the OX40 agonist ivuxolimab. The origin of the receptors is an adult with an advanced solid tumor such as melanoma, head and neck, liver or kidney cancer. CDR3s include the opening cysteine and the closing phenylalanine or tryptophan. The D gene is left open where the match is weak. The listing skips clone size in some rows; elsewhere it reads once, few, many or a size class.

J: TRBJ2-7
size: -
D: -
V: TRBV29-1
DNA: TGCAGCGTTGAACGGGATACATCCTACGAGCAGTACTTC
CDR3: CSVERDTSYEQYF

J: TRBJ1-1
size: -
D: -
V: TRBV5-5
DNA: TGTGCCAGCAGCCCGGGACATGTCGGCACTGAAGCTTTCTTT
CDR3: CASSPGHVGTEAFF

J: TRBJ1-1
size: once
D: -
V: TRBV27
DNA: TGTGCCAGCAACCTTATCGGGACGGGGAACACTGAAGCTTTCTTT
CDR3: CASNLIGTGNTEAFF

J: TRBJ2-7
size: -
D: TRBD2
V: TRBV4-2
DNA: TGTGCCAGCAGCCAAGCGGGACTATCCTACGAGCAGTACTTC
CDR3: CASSQAGLSYEQYF

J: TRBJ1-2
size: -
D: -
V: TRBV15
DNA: TGTGCCACCACATGGAGGGGGGCGACTGGCTACACCTTC
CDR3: CATTWRGATGYTF

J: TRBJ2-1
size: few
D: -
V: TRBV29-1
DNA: TGCAGCGCGGGGGCGGAAAATGAGCAGTTCTTC
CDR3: CSAGAENEQFF

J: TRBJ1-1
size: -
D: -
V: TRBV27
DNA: TGTGCCAGCAGTTTAGGGAGGAGCTCAGAAGCTTTCTTT
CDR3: CASSLGRSSEAFF

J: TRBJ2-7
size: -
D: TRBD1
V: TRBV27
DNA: TGTGCCAGTGGGACAGGCCTCTACGAGCAGTACTTC
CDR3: CASGTGLYEQYF

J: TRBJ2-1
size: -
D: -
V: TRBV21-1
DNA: TGTGCCAGCAGCAAAGGATTCCAAAGGACAGTCCCCTATACCCGGTTTAACAATGAGCAGTTCTTC
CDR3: CASSKGFQRTVPYTRFNNEQFF

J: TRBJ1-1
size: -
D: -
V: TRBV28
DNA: TGTGCCAGCAGCCCTAGGGATTACGGGGCCGGCACTGAAGCTTTCTTT
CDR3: CASSPRDYGAGTEAFF

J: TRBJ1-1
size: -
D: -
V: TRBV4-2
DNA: TGTGCCAGCAGCCAAGGGCTACTCACTGAAGCTTTCTTT
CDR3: CASSQGLLTEAFF

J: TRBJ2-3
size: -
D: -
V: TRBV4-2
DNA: TGTGCCAGCAGCCATAACACAGGAGGTACGCAGTATTTT
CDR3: CASSHNTGGTQYF

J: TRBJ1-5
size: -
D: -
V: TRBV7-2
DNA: TGTGCCAGCCAGGCCGGGTATAGCAATCAGCCCCAGCATTTT
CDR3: CASQAGYSNQPQHF

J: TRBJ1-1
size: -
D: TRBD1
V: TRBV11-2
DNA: TGTGCCAGCAGCTTAGAGACAGGGTACACTGAAGCTTTCTTT
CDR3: CASSLETGYTEAFF

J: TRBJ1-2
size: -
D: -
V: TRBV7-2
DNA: TGTGCCAGCAGTTCCTATGGCTACACCTTC
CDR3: CASSSYGYTF

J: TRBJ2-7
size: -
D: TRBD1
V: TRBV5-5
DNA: TGTGCCAGCAGCTTGGTAAGAGGGGCCGGGACAGATCCCTACGAGCAGTACTTC
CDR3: CASSLVRGAGTDPYEQYF

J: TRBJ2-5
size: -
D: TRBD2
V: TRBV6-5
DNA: TGTGCCAGCAGTTACTCCCTAGCGGGGGCCCAAGAGACCCAGTACTTC
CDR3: CASSYSLAGAQETQYF

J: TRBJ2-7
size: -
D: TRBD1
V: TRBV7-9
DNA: TGTGCCAGCAGCTTAGGAGGGGGCGCCTCCTACGAGCAGTACTTC
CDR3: CASSLGGGASYEQYF

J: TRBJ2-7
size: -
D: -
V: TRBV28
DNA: -
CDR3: CASSSSTGLLNRYEQYF

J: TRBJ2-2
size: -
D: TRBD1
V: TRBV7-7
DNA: TGTGCTAGCAGCTTCGGGACAGGGAACACCGGGGAGCTGTTTTTT
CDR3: CASSFGTGNTGELFF

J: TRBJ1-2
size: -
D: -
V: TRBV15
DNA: TGTGCCACCAGCCTCAACGGGGCTAACTATGGCTACACCTTC
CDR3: CATSLNGANYGYTF

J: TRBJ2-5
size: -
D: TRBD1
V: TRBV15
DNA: TGTGCCACCGGGGGAAAGGGGGCAATTCAAGAGACCCAGTACTTC
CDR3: CATGGKGAIQETQYF

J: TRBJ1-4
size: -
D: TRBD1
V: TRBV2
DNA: TGTGCCAGCAGTCTAGGACAGGGTGATGAAAAACTGTTTTTT
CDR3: CASSLGQGDEKLFF

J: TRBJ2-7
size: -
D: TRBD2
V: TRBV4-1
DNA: TGCGTCAGCAGCCTCACACGGACGGGGGGGGCGAGAGAGCAGTACTTC
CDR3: CVSSLTRTGGAREQYF

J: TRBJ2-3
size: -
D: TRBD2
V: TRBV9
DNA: TGTGCCAGCAGCGCCCGACTAGCGGGGCTCACAGATACGCAGTATTTT
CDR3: CASSARLAGLTDTQYF

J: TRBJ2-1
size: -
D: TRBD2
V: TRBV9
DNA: TGTGCCAGCAGCGTAGAAGCGGGGAACTACAATGAGCAGTTCTTC
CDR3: CASSVEAGNYNEQFF

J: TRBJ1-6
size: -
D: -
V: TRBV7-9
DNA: TGTGCCAGCAGCTTCTTTTCAGGGCTAAATTCACCCCTCCACTTT
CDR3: CASSFFSGLNSPLHF

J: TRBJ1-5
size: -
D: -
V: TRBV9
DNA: TGTGCCAGCAGCGTAGGGGGGGTTAGCAATCAGCCCCAGCATTTT
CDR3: CASSVGGVSNQPQHF

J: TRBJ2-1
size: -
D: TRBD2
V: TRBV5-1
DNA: TGCGCCAGCAGCCTACTAGCGAGTAGGAGCAATGAGCAGTTCTTC
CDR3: CASSLLASRSNEQFF

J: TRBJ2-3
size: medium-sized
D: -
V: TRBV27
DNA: TGTGCCAGCAGTACGAATTACCCAGATACGCAGTATTTT
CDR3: CASSTNYPDTQYF

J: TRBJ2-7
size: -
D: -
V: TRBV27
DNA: TGTGCCAGCAGTCCCTCCTACGAGCAGTACTTC
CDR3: CASSPSYEQYF

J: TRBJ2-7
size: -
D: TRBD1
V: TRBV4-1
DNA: TGCGCCAGCAGCCAGGGACAGGGTTCCCCCTACGAGCAGTACTTC
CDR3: CASSQGQGSPYEQYF

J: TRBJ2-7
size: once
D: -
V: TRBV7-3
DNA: TGTGCCAGCAGCTTAGGGCCCCAACCCGTCTACGAGCAGTACTTC
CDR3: CASSLGPQPVYEQYF

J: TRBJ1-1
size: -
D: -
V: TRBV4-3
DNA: TGCGCCAGCACAAGGGGGGGGAGGACGGTAACTGAAGCTTTCTTT
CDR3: CASTRGGRTVTEAFF

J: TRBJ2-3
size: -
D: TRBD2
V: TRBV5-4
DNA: TGTGCCAGCAGCTTCGGGCTAGCGGGGGGCCTTAGCACAGATACGCAGTATTTT
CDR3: CASSFGLAGGLSTDTQYF

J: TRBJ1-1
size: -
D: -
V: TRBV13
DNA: TGTGCCAGCAGCTTGGGAGGGCCGAACACTGAAGCTTTCTTT
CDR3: CASSLGGPNTEAFF

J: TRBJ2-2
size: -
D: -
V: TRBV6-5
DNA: TGTGCCAGCAGTTACTCGAGAGGGCCGGACGGGGAGCTGTTTTTT
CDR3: CASSYSRGPDGELFF

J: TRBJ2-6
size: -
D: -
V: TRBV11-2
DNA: TGTGCCAGCAGCTTAGCAGGACTTCTCAACTCTGGGGCCAACGTCCTGACTTTC
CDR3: CASSLAGLLNSGANVLTF

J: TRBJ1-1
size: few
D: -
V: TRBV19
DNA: TGTGCCAGTAGTATGGGGCAGGTGAACACTGAAGCTTTCTTT
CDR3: CASSMGQVNTEAFF

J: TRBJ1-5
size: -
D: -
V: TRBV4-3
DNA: TGCGCCAGCAGCCAAGAATGGGGGGGCAATCAGCCCCAGCATTTT
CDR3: CASSQEWGGNQPQHF

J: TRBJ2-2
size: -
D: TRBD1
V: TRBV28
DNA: TGTGCCAGCAGTCTGTTATCCGGGACAGGGTTGGTGGGGGAGCTGTTTTTT
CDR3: CASSLLSGTGLVGELFF

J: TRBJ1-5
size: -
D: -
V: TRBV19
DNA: TGTGCCAGTAGTATTGTGGGGGGGCAGCCCCAGCATTTT
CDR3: CASSIVGGQPQHF

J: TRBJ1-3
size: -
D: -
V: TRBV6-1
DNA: TGTGCCAGCCTTGGTCAATTCTCTGGAAACACCATATATTTT
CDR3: CASLGQFSGNTIYF

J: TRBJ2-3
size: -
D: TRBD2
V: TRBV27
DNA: TGTGCCAGCAGTTTGACCCCCTGGCTAGCGGGGCTCACAGATACGCAGTATTTT
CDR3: CASSLTPWLAGLTDTQYF

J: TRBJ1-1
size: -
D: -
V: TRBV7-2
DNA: TGTGCCAGCAGCTTCACCCCAGCCGCAGGGAATGTAGCTTTCTTT
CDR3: CASSFTPAAGNVAFF

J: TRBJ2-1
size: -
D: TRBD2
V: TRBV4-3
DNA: TGCGCCAGCAGCCAGCTAGCGGGATTTTATGAGCAGTTCTTC
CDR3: CASSQLAGFYEQFF

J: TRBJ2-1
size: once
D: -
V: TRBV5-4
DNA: -
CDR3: CASSLSWEQFF

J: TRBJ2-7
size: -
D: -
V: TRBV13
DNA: TGTGCCAGCAGCTCCCTGGGGGGCAAGAGCGACGAGCAGTACTTC
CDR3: CASSSLGGKSDEQYF

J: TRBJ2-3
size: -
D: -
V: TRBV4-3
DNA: TGCGCCAGCAGCCAGGACAGGGGCTATAGCGGGGGAAGCACAGATACGCAGTATTTT
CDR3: CASSQDRGYSGGSTDTQYF

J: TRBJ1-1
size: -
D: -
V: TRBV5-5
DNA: TGTGCCAGCAGGGTCGGGCACGGGGCGATGAACACTGAAGCTTTCTTT
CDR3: CASRVGHGAMNTEAFF

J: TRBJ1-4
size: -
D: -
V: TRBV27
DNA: TGTGCCAGCGGCCGGGGTGAAAAACTGTTTTTT
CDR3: CASGRGEKLFF